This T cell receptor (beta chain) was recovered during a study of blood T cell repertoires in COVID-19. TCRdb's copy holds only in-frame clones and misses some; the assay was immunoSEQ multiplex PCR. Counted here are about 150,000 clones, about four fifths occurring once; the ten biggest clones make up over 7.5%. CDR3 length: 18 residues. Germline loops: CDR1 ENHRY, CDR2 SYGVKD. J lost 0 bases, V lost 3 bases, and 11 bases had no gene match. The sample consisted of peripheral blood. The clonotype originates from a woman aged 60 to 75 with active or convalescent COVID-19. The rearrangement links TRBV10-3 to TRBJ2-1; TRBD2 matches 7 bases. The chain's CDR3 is CAISDRGSGGSSYNEQFF. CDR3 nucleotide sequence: TGTGCCATCAGTGATCGCGGGTCCGGGGGGAGCTCCTACAATGAGCAGTTCTTC.